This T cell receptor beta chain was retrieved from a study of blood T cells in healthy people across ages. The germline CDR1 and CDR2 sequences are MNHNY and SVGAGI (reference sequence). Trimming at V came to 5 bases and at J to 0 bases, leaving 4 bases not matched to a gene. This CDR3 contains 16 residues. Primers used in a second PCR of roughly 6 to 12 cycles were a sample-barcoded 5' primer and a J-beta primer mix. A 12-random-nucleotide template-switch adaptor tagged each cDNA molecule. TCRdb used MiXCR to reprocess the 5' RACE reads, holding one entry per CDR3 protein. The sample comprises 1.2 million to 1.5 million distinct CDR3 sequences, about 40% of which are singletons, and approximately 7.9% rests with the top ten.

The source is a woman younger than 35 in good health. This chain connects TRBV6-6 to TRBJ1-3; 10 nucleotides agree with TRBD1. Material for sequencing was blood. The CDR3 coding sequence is TGTGCCAGCAGTCGACAGGGGGCCAGCTCTGGAAACACCATATATTTT. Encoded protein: CASSRQGASSGNTIYF.